This note documents a single T cell receptor (beta chain) sequence. This sample was included in a study of shared T cell receptors in the human thymus. Some clones are missing from TCRdb's copy, which holds only in-frame ones; the method was immunoSEQ multiplex PCR. The sample shows under 700,000 clones, approximately 78% of them seen only once. This CDR3 spans 14 amino acids. This sample was also put to use in a study of human thymus T cells. That paper adds: Corrective surgery for congenital heart defects was being performed on the healthy Finnish infants who were the donors. Thymic material originated from resections removed in the course of corrective heart surgery. Both thymic and peripheral blood repertoires showed apparently biased V and J usage. Related research examined unrelated individuals and reported that their thymic repertoires overlapped highly.

This TCR derives from a boy younger than two with a congenital heart defect. Specimen: thymocytes. The chain employs TRBV12-1 and TRBJ2-5; the D call in the table, TRBD2, was not verified against the DNA. TRBV12-1 is shown as a pseudogene. CDR3 DNA: TGTGCCAGCAGCTCGGGACTATTCTGGGAGACCCAGTACTTC. Translated, it gives CASSSGLFWETQYF.